This T cell receptor beta chain was identified in a study of response to subunit inactivated influenza vaccine. Deletions cut 3 bases from V and 3 bases from J, with 11 bases between. This CDR3 is built from 15 residues. Germline CDR1 reads MNHEY; CDR2 reads SVGAGI. TCRdb reprocessed the RT-PCR reads via MiXCR and lists one record per CDR3 protein. The profile shows under 550,000 distinct CDR3 sequences, roughly 7.9% of them singletons. Study findings and constraints: The authors suggested that few new T cells are recruited per seasonal influenza vaccination.

Note on this clonotype: Its antigen is not identified.

V gene TRBV6-5 combines with J gene TRBJ1-4; the D gene is possibly TRBD1 (6 bases). The sample was PBMCs from blood, taken around 2 years after vaccination. This receptor was identified in a man aged 45-69 years who received an inactivated influenza vaccine. CDR3 residues: CASSYAQGANEKLFF. CDR3 sequence (DNA): TGTGCCAGCAGTTATGCACAGGGCGCTAATGAAAAACTGTTTTTT.